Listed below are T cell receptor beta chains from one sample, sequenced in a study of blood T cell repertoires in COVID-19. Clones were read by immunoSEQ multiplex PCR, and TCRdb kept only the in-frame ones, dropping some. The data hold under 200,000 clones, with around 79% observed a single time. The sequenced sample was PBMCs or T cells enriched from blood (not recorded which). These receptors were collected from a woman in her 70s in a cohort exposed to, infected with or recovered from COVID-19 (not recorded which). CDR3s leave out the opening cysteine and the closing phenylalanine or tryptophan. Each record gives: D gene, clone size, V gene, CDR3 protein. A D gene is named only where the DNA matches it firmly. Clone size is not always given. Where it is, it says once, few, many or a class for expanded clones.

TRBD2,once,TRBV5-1,ASSSPAGGRQETQY
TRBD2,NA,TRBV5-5,ASSQGLAGVGAYEQY
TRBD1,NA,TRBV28,ATESPPSYGTGVGEQY
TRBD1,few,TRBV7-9,ASRDRVSYGYT
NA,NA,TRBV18,ASSPSIVAWSTEAF
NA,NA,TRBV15,ATSSSGPRTDEQY
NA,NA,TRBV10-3,AISRDLNIQY
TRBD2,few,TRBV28,ASSSHSSGSYNEQF
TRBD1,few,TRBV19,ASSTRGPEAF
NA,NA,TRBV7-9,ASSLAGAISHEQY
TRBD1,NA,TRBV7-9,ASSSPGTVGNEQF
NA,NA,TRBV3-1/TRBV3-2,ASSSSVEQF
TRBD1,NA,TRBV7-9,ASSLGQGGEKLF
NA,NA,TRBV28,ASSFFLEQF
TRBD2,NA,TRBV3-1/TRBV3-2,ASSEPGLYTGELF
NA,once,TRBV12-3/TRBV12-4,ASSYGETTEAF
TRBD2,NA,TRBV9,ASTNPGLAGNTGELF
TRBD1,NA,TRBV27,ASSLFGTVNQPQH
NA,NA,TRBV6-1,ASSEVTGLGEQY
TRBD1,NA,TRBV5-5,ASSEGTENTGELF
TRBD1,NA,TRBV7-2,ASSPHRDRGLRTEAF
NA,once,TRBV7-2,ASSLSLAGYGYT
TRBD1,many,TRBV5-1,ASSRDRDTEAF
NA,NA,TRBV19,ASSISAGYHTEAF
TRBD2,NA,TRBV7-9,ASSLTSGRHEQY
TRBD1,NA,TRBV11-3,ASSVRTGGTDTQY
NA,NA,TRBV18,ASSVQGTYEQY
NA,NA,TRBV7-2,ASSLVGSAPYEQY
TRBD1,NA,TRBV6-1,ASSVDRGDTQY
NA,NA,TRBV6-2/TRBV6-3,ASSYVTGNQPQH
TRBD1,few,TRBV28,ASSLPQGAVT
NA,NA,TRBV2,ASSESPQRGGEKLF
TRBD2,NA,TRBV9,ASSPASGTHYNEQF
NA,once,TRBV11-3,ASSPNPTSHNQPQH
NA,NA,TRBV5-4,ASSRESGNEQF
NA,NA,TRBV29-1,SAWAGGVEAF
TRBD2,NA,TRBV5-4,ASSQREGKETQY